The rows below give T cell receptor beta chains drawn from one sample of a study of T cells in tuberculosis. Clones were sequenced by immunoSEQ multiplex PCR, and TCRdb holds only the in-frame ones, with some missing. The table shows tens of thousands of clones, with around 89% occurring only once. Sequencing input: PBMCs. Receptor source: a donor between 10 and 29 years old with latent tuberculosis or without tuberculosis infection. The CDR3 runs from the conserved cysteine through the conserved F or W. A D gene is named only where the DNA matches it firmly. Part of the rows lack a size; the others show once, few, many or a class for expanded clones.

v_call	cdr3_length	clone_size	d_call	j_call	cdr3_nt	cdr3_aa
TRBV5-1	15	-	-	TRBJ2-6	TGCGCCAGCAGCTTGGAAGCAGGGGAAGACAACGTCCTGACTTTC	CASSLEAGEDNVLTF
TRBV4-1	16	-	TRBD1	TRBJ1-1	TGCGCCAGCAGCCAAGATCGCCAGGGGGCCCGAACTGAAGCTTTCTTT	CASSQDRQGARTEAFF
TRBV30	13	once	TRBD1	TRBJ1-6	TGTGCCTTAGCAGATGACAGGGGGTCACCCCTCCACTTT	CALADDRGSPLHF
TRBV18	13	-	-	TRBJ2-5	TGTGCCAGCTCACCCGTCCCTCAAGAGACCCAGTACTTC	CASSPVPQETQYF
TRBV18	14	-	TRBD1	TRBJ1-2	TGTGCCAGCTCACCGGTTACAGGGGACTATGGCTACACCTTC	CASSPVTGDYGYTF
TRBV10-3	16	-	-	TRBJ1-2	TGTGCCATCAGTGAGCTCTGGACACGTAATAACTATGGCTACACCTTC	CAISELWTRNNYGYTF
TRBV15	14	-	-	TRBJ1-1	TGTGCCACCAGCACGGGACTCTTGAACACTGAAGCTTTCTTT	CATSTGLLNTEAFF
TRBV5-1	15	-	TRBD1	TRBJ2-7	TGCGCCAGCAGCTTTCAACAGGGGATCGGCGACGAGCAGTACTTC	CASSFQQGIGDEQYF
TRBV30	13	-	TRBD2	TRBJ2-1	TGTGCCACCCAGCGGGGGGTCTACAATGAGCAGTTCTTC	CATQRGVYNEQFF
TRBV4-3	17	-	TRBD2	TRBJ2-2	TGCGCCAGCAGCCAACGGAGCGGGGGCATGAACACCGGGGAGCTGTTTTTT	CASSQRSGGMNTGELFF
TRBV6-6	14	-	-	TRBJ1-1	TGTGCCAGCACGCCGGGGGGCGCTTACACTGAAGCTTTCTTT	CASTPGGAYTEAFF
TRBV5-6	16	-	-	TRBJ2-3	TGTGCCAGCAGGCCCCTGGGAGTCGCTAGCACAGATACGCAGTATTTT	CASRPLGVASTDTQYF
TRBV13	16	-	TRBD1	TRBJ1-1	TGTGCCAGCAGCATAACAGGGGTCGGCCCGAACACTGAAGCTTTCTTT	CASSITGVGPNTEAFF
TRBV4-1	16	-	TRBD1	TRBJ1-1	TGCGCCAGCAGCCACATCGACAGGGGGCCGAACACTGAAGCTTTCTTT	CASSHIDRGPNTEAFF
TRBV6-4	13	-	-	TRBJ2-2	TGTGCCAGTTCTTCCGGGATCACCGGGGAGCTGTTTTTT	CASSSGITGELFF
TRBV28	15	-	-	TRBJ1-5	TGTGCCAGCAGTTTATCGTCAGGGCTCGATCAGCCCCAGCATTTT	CASSLSSGLDQPQHF
TRBV5-1	16	-	-	TRBJ1-1	TGCGCCAGCAGCTTGGCCGGGGGTGCTACGGGCACTGAAGCTTTCTTT	CASSLAGGATGTEAFF
TRBV6-6	14	-	TRBD2	TRBJ2-7	TGTGCCAGCAGTCTAGCGGGGGCCGCCTACGAGCAGTACTTC	CASSLAGAAYEQYF
TRBV4-3	13	-	-	TRBJ1-2	TGCGCCAGCAGCCAGGAGCGGACGCTGGGCTACACCTTC	CASSQERTLGYTF
TRBV4-2	16	-	TRBD2	TRBJ2-7	TGTGCCAGCAGCCAAGACTTGGCTAGCGGGGCGCTCGTGCAGTACTTC	CASSQDLASGALVQYF
TRBV11-2	15	-	-	TRBJ2-7	TGTGCCAGCAGCTTAGATTTCCCTTCAGCGTACGAGCAGTACTTC	CASSLDFPSAYEQYF
TRBV28	16	-	-	TRBJ2-2	TGTGCCAGCAGTTTGGCAGGGGCGCGGAACACCGGGGAGCTGTTTTTT	CASSLAGARNTGELFF
TRBV29-1	13	-	-	TRBJ1-5	TGCAGCGTTGAAGTGGAGCTCAATCAGCCCCAGCATTTT	CSVEVELNQPQHF
TRBV6-6	16	-	TRBD2	TRBJ2-5	TGTGCCAGCAGTTACTCCGGGACTAGCGGGGGGAAGACCCAGTACTTC	CASSYSGTSGGKTQYF
TRBV29-1	12	-	-	TRBJ1-2	TGCAGCGTACAACAGATCAACTATGGCTACACCTTC	CSVQQINYGYTF
TRBV5-4	12	-	-	TRBJ1-2	TGTGCCAGCAGCTACGGTGCTAATGGCTACACCTTC	CASSYGANGYTF
TRBV25-1	15	-	-	TRBJ2-5	TGTGCCAGCAGCAGGGTGGGCTGGAACCAAGAGACCCAGTACTTC	CASSRVGWNQETQYF
TRBV9	15	-	TRBD1	TRBJ1-2	TGTGCCAGCAGCGTAGCTTCAGGGGGGATCTATGGCTACACCTTC	CASSVASGGIYGYTF
TRBV9	16	once	TRBD2	TRBJ2-3	TGTGCCAGCAACTCACGGCCCGCTAGCGGGGGAGATACGCAGTATTTT	CASNSRPASGGDTQYF
TRBV13	16	-	-	TRBJ2-3	TGTGCCAGCAGCTTGACCCTCACCCCTCGGGCAGATACGCAGTATTTT	CASSLTLTPRADTQYF
TRBV6-5	13	-	-	TRBJ1-2	TGTGCCTCTCGGGGAGGGGGAAACTATGGCTACACCTTC	CASRGGGNYGYTF
TRBV7-8	18	-	TRBD1	TRBJ2-2	TGTGCCAGCAGCCCGGTGAGAAGGGGGCTTGGGAACACCGGGGAGCTGTTTTTT	CASSPVRRGLGNTGELFF
TRBV5-8	19	-	TRBD2	TRBJ2-2	TGTGCCAGCACGCCCGGGACTAGCGGGGGGGCCATGAGGCCCGGGGAGCTGTTTTTT	CASTPGTSGGAMRPGELFF
TRBV2	13	-	-	TRBJ1-2	TGTGCCAGCTTAGAAGGGAGGGACTATGGCTACACCTTC	CASLEGRDYGYTF
TRBV5-4	14	-	TRBD1	TRBJ1-1	TGTGCCAGTAGCTCCCCAGGGGGGAACACTGAAGCTTTCTTT	CASSSPGGNTEAFF
TRBV11-2	14	once	-	TRBJ1-2	TGTGCCAGCAGCTTCGAGCATACTAACTATGGCTACACCTTC	CASSFEHTNYGYTF
TRBV6-5	13	few	-	TRBJ1-2	TGTGCCAGCAGTTACGGGACAAAAAATGGCTACACCTTC	CASSYGTKNGYTF
TRBV18	13	-	TRBD1	TRBJ2-3	TGTGCCAGCTCACAGGGGGCCGCAGATACGCAGTATTTT	CASSQGAADTQYF
TRBV9	14	-	-	TRBJ2-7	TGTGCCAGCAGCGCCTACCTCGGGGGTGGCGAGCAGTACTTC	CASSAYLGGGEQYF
TRBV9	15	-	-	TRBJ2-5	TGTGCCAGCAGCCCCCAGACACGTTCAGGAGAGACCCAGTACTTC	CASSPQTRSGETQYF
TRBV7-2	13	-	-	TRBJ1-2	TGTGCCAGCAGCTCGACAGCTCTCTTGGGCTACACCTTC	CASSSTALLGYTF
TRBV10-3	16	-	TRBD1	TRBJ2-7	TGTGCCATCAGTGAGTCGATAGTGGGACAGGGCTACGAGCAGTACTTC	CAISESIVGQGYEQYF
TRBV30	17	-	TRBD1	TRBJ1-5	TGTGCCTGGAGCCCCCCAGGGGGCAGGGTTTTAGGTCAGCCCCAGCATTTT	CAWSPPGGRVLGQPQHF
TRBV5-1	15	-	-	TRBJ1-6	TGCGCCAGCAGCTTGGACAGGCTAGGAAATTCACCCCTCCACTTT	CASSLDRLGNSPLHF
TRBV11-2	12	-	-	TRBJ2-3	TGTGCCAGCAGCCTCACTACAGATACGCAGTATTTT	CASSLTTDTQYF
TRBV6-6	15	-	TRBD2	TRBJ2-5	TGTGCCAGCAGTTGGACCCTGGGGGGGCAAGAGACCCAGTACTTC	CASSWTLGGQETQYF
TRBV7-3	14	-	-	TRBJ1-2	TGTGCCAGCGCCCCGGCCCAGGCGCTCCATGGCTACACCTTC	CASAPAQALHGYTF
TRBV7-8	13	-	TRBD1	TRBJ2-5	TGTGCCAGCACCGGACAGGGCGGAGAGACCCAGTACTTC	CASTGQGGETQYF
TRBV15	12	-	-	TRBJ2-5	TGTGCCACCAGCAGAGATGAGGGGGCCCAGTACTTC	CATSRDEGAQYF
TRBV4-3	17	once	TRBD2	TRBJ2-1	TGCGCCAGCAGCCAAGGAAGGGGCGGGGGATCCTACAATGAGCAGTTCTTC	CASSQGRGGGSYNEQFF
TRBV19	13	-	-	TRBJ2-7	TGTGCCAGTAGTATTAGGACAGCCTACGAGCAGTACTTC	CASSIRTAYEQYF
TRBV4-1	17	-	TRBD2	TRBJ2-3	TGCGCCAGCAGCCAAGATACCAGCGGGGGTAACACAGATACGCAGTATTTT	CASSQDTSGGNTDTQYF
TRBV19	14	-	-	TRBJ2-5	TGTGCCAGTAGTCCCCAGACTCTCCAAGAGACCCAGTACTTC	CASSPQTLQETQYF
TRBV5-1	17	once	TRBD1	TRBJ2-7	TGCGCCAGCAGCTTGAGGGGCGGCGGGACAGGGATCTACGAGCAGTACTTC	CASSLRGGGTGIYEQYF
TRBV29-1	13	-	-	TRBJ1-3	TGCAGCGTGGGGGCGGGCTCTGGAAACACCATATATTTT	CSVGAGSGNTIYF
TRBV11-2	15	-	-	TRBJ1-6	TGTGCCAGCAGCTCTGGGCGGGGTAGTAATTCACCCCTCCACTTT	CASSSGRGSNSPLHF
TRBV6-1	15	-	TRBD1	TRBJ2-6	TGTGCCAGCAGTGAACAGGGGGCTGGGGCCAACGTCCTGACTTTC	CASSEQGAGANVLTF
TRBV29-1	12	once	-	TRBJ1-1	TGCAGCGTCCTCCTTCAGGGGTTAGCAGCTTTCTTT	CSVLLQGLAAFF
TRBV2	14	-	-	TRBJ2-7	TGTGCCAGCATAGGGGTTGGAGCCTCCTACGAGCAGTACTTC	CASIGVGASYEQYF
TRBV5-1	15	-	TRBD1	TRBJ2-5	TGCGCCAGCAGCCCCGGACAGGGGGGGGCGGAGACCCAGTACTTC	CASSPGQGGAETQYF